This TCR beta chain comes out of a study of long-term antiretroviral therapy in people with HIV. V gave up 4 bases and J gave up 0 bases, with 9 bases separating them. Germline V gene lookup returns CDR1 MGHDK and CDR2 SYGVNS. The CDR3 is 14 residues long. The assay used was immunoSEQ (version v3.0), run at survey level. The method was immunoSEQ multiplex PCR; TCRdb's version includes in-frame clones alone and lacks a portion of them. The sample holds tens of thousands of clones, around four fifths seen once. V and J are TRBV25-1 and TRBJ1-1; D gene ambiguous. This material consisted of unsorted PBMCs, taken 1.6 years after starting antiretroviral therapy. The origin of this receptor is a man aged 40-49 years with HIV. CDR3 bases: TGTGCCAGCAGTGCACACGGCATGAACACTGAAGCTTTCTTT. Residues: CASSAHGMNTEAFF.